Each of the 12 T cell receptor beta chains below was sequenced from the same sample in a study of shared clonotypes between healthy human individuals. The table came from immunoSEQ multiplex PCR; TCRdb's copy has only in-frame clones and leaves some out. The sample carries some 2,500,000 clones, roughly 93% recorded once. Sequenced material: naive CD4+ T cells from PBMCs. Subset meaning: CD45RA+ positively selected. The receptors originated from a man aged 18 to 30 in good health. Some clones in this sample may be carry-over from other donors' samples.

This clone showed up just a few times. The V and J genes are TRBV7-2 and TRBJ2-7; 7 bases agree with TRBD1. Germline values: CDR1 SGHTA, CDR2 FQGNSA. This CDR3 comprises 14 residues. V was pared by 1 base and J by 3 bases, with 3 bases of the junction left unmatched. CDR3 in DNA: TGTGCCAGCAGCTTAGAGCCAGGGGGCTACGAGCAGTACTTC. Protein product: CASSLEPGGYEQYF.

This rearrangement joins TRBV4-1 to TRBJ2-5; D unresolved. The CDR3 runs 15 residues. Looked up from germline, CDR1 is MGHRA and CDR2 is YSYEKL. The V and J ends lost 0 bases and 5 bases respectively, with 13 bases between them. The CDR3 reads CASSQDHRIRETQYF. Written as DNA, the CDR3 is TGCGCCAGCAGCCAAGATCACCGGATAAGGGAGACCCAGTACTTC.

V gene TRBV6-6 combines with J gene TRBJ1-2; D may be TRBD1 (5 bases). CDR1 is MNHNY, CDR2 SVGAGI, per germline (reference sequence). This CDR3 comprises 11 residues. Trimming removed 8 bases at V and 8 bases at J, with 12 bases between. The CDR3 loop reads CASLGPGGYTF. The DNA of the CDR3 is TGTGCCAGCCTGGGACCCGGAGGCTACACCTTC.

This clone is a singleton in its sample. CDR3 DNA: TGTGCTAGTGGTTTGGTATTGGACAGGGACAACAATGAGCAGTTCTTC. Residues: CASGLVLDRDNNEQFF. This rearrangement joins TRBV12-5 to TRBJ2-1; 8 bases fit TRBD1. The CDR3 is 16 residues long. With V trimmed by 0 bases and J by 5 bases, 6 bases remained unmatched. Germline CDR1 reads LGHNT; CDR2 reads FRNRAP.

J is TRBJ2-2 and V is TRBV27; 11 nucleotides agree with TRBD2. Germline V CDR1 and CDR2: MNHEY, SMNVEV (reference sequence). The junction had 7 bases not matched to a gene; V was cut back by 1 base and J by 6 bases. This CDR3 region has 17 residues. The CDR3 sequence is CASSLLRTSGSSGELFF. CDR3 bases: TGTGCCAGCAGTTTATTGAGAACTAGCGGGAGTTCCGGGGAGCTGTTTTTT.

The chain is built from TRBV4-1 and TRBJ1-2; D call uncertain. V was shortened by 0 bases and J by 7 bases, with 6 bases between the two germline ends. Germline loops: CDR1 MGHRA, CDR2 YSYEKL. CDR3 size: 12 residues. The CDR3 spells CASSQDRSGYTF. The CDR3 DNA reads TGCGCCAGCAGCCAAGATCGGTCTGGCTACACCTTC.

The rearrangement uses TRBV18 and TRBJ2-5; perhaps TRBD1 as D (6 bases). Between the trimmed V and J ends, which lost 2 bases and 5 bases, there was a span of 12 bases. CDR3 length equals 14 residues. Germline CDR1 KGHSH, CDR2 LQKENI. As DNA, the CDR3 is TGTGCCAGCTCACCAGGACAGCCAGTGGAGACCCAGTACTTC. Amino acid sequence: CASSPGQPVETQYF.

The chain combines TRBV18 with TRBJ2-1; 9 bases are shared with TRBD1. From germline, CDR1 is KGHSH and CDR2 LQKENI. The junction had 9 bases not matched to a gene; V was cut back by 8 bases and J by 7 bases. This CDR3 comprises 14 residues. CDR3 nucleotides: TGTGCCAGCATGGGACAGGGCGGTGGTAATGAGCAGTTCTTC. Protein product: CASMGQGGGNEQFF.

CDR3 bases: TGCGCCAGCACGACCCCAGGGTCGATGGATGGCTACACCTTC. Its translation: CASTTPGSMDGYTF. V usage is TRBV5-1 and J usage is TRBJ1-2, with D maybe TRBD1 (5 bases). CDR1 is SGHRS and CDR2 is YFSETQ in the germline V gene. CDR3 length: 14 residues. V dropped 6 bases and J dropped 6 bases, with 18 bases sitting between them. Supplemented by reference TRBV5-1 and TRBJ1-2, the full variable domain reads KAGVTQTPRYLIKTRGQQVTLSCSPISGHRSVSWYQQTPGQGLQFLFEYFSETQRNKGNFPGRFSGRQFSNSRSEMNVSTLELGDSALYLCASTTPGSMDGYTFGSGTRLTVV.

In its sample, this clone was seen a few times. The V and J genes are TRBV10-3 and TRBJ1-1; 9 bases are a match to TRBD1. The CDR3 loop spans 18 amino acids. Germline V gives CDR1 ENHRY, CDR2 SYGVKD. Trimming took 7 bases from V and 0 from J; bases not matched to a gene: 15. The CDR3 here is CAINSGATGGTMNTEAFF. CDR3 nucleotides: TGTGCCATCAACTCCGGAGCGACAGGGGGTACCATGAACACTGAAGCTTTCTTT.

The J gene is TRBJ2-3, the V gene TRBV6-5; D is undetermined. Trimming stripped 6 bases from V and 0 bases from J, with 7 bases between. The length of the CDR3 is 13 residues. Germline values: CDR1 MNHEY, CDR2 SVGAGI. The CDR3 loop is CASSTQSTDTQYF. In DNA, the CDR3 is TGTGCCAGCAGCACACAGAGCACAGATACGCAGTATTTT.

This sequence joins TRBV7-2 and TRBJ2-7, with 8 bases lining up with TRBD2. The CDR3 is 15 residues long. J gave up 5 bases and V 5 bases, and 11 bases lay outside the gene matches. CDR1 SGHTA and CDR2 FQGNSA come from the germline V gene. The CDR3: CASSPGSSGNHEQYF. The CDR3 DNA follows: TGTGCCAGCAGCCCCGGTAGTAGCGGGAATCACGAGCAGTACTTC.